The rows below give T cell receptor beta chains drawn from one sample of a study of human T cells and chemical hapten exposure. One entry per CDR3 protein results from TCRdb running MiXCR on the RACE reads. Among 35,000 or so distinct CDR3 sequences listed, approximately 10% were seen once. The sample here was whole blood, taken in connection with sensitization to the hapten diphenylcyclopropenone (DPC). These receptors all stem from a man between 50 and 59 years old with alopecia areata. Some clones in this sample may be carry-over from other donors' samples. Each CDR3 is given with its conserved first and last residue. The order of the fields is D gene, J gene, V gene, clone size, CDR3 DNA, CDR3 protein. A D gene is named only where the DNA matches it firmly. Size tells how often a clone was seen (once, few, many) or the class of an expanded clone, and some rows leave it out.

D: TRBD1; J: TRBJ2-7; V: TRBV29-1; size: many; DNA: TGCAGCGTTGTCGGACAGGGGGCCGATGAGCAGTACTTC; CDR3: CSVVGQGADEQYF
D: TRBD1; J: TRBJ2-5; V: TRBV7-9; size: few; DNA: TGTGCCAGCAGCCTAGAACAGGGGGCTAGAACATCCCCGGAGACCCAGTACTTC; CDR3: CASSLEQGARTSPETQYF
D: -; J: TRBJ2-3; V: TRBV10-2; size: -; DNA: TGCGCCAGCAGCCTACTAGCTACAGATACGCAGTATTTT; CDR3: CASSLLATDTQYF
D: TRBD2; J: TRBJ2-3; V: TRBV7-8; size: -; DNA: TGTGCCAGCAGCCAAAGGACTAGCCAGAGGGTCGTAGATACGCAGTATTTT; CDR3: CASSQRTSQRVVDTQYF
D: TRBD1; J: TRBJ2-2; V: TRBV7-6; size: many; DNA: TGTGCCAGCAGCTTGGGACAGCCTGCAATGACCGGGGAGCTGTTTTTT; CDR3: CASSLGQPAMTGELFF
D: -; J: TRBJ2-5; V: TRBV7-9; size: many; DNA: TGTGCCAGCAGCTTAGCTAGCGCGGAGACCCAGTACTTC; CDR3: CASSLASAETQYF
D: TRBD2; J: TRBJ2-3; V: TRBV12-3/TRBV12-4; size: -; DNA: TGTGCCAGCACGCTAGCGGGAGTTCGCACAGATACGCAGTATTTT; CDR3: CASTLAGVRTDTQYF
D: -; J: TRBJ2-5; V: TRBV9; size: few; DNA: TGTGCCAGCAGCCCATCATTCCAAGAGACCCAGTACTTC; CDR3: CASSPSFQETQYF
D: TRBD2; J: TRBJ2-7; V: TRBV28; size: -; DNA: TGTGCCAGCAGTTTAGGGGGTCGGGAGGACGAGCAGTACTTC; CDR3: CASSLGGREDEQYF
D: -; J: TRBJ1-1; V: TRBV6-6; size: few; DNA: TGTGCCAGCAGTTCAGGCGTAGGGAGGGAAGCTTTCTTT; CDR3: CASSSGVGREAFF
D: -; J: TRBJ1-4; V: TRBV10-3; size: many; DNA: TGTGCCACAAACACAGGGCCCGAGTCCAGGGGTGAAAAACTGTTTTTT; CDR3: CATNTGPESRGEKLFF
D: TRBD2; J: TRBJ2-7; V: TRBV7-2; size: -; DNA: TGTGCCAGCAGGGAAGCTAGCGGGGCAACTTACGAGCAGTACTTC; CDR3: CASREASGATYEQYF
D: -; J: TRBJ1-4; V: TRBV5-1; size: -; DNA: TGCGCCAGCAGCTGGCAGGGAACAACTAATGAAAAACTGTTTTTT; CDR3: CASSWQGTTNEKLFF
D: TRBD2; J: TRBJ2-3; V: TRBV11-2; size: -; DNA: TGTGCCAGCAGCTTAGGAAGACTAGCGGGAGTACCTAGCACAGATACGCAGTATTTT; CDR3: CASSLGRLAGVPSTDTQYF
D: -; J: TRBJ1-1; V: TRBV5-1; size: many; DNA: TGCGCCAGCAGCTTGGGACAGGTGAACACTGAAGCTTTCTTT; CDR3: CASSLGQVNTEAFF
D: -; J: TRBJ2-3; V: TRBV11-2; size: -; DNA: TGTGCCAGCAGCTCGCAGCGGAACACAGATACGCAGTATTTT; CDR3: CASSSQRNTDTQYF
D: TRBD2; J: TRBJ2-7; V: TRBV28; size: -; DNA: TGTGCCAGCAGTTCCTCCGGTTTGCTAGCGGGATACTACGAGCAGTACTTC; CDR3: CASSSSGLLAGYYEQYF
D: TRBD2; J: TRBJ2-7; V: TRBV10-1; size: -; DNA: TGCGCCAGCAGTGATGGGACTAGCGGGAGAGGAGAGCAGTACTTC; CDR3: CASSDGTSGRGEQYF
D: -; J: TRBJ2-1; V: TRBV28; size: few; DNA: TGTGCCAGCAGCAGGGAATCCTACAATGAGCAGTTCTTC; CDR3: CASSRESYNEQFF
D: TRBD2; J: TRBJ2-3; V: TRBV3-1; size: many; DNA: TGTGCCAGCAGCCGGCTGGGGACTAGCGGTTTCGATACGCAGTATTTT; CDR3: CASSRLGTSGFDTQYF
D: -; J: TRBJ1-6; V: TRBV3-1; size: few; DNA: TGTGCCAGCAGCCATACTGACTTCAATTCACCCCTCCACTTT; CDR3: CASSHTDFNSPLHF
D: -; J: TRBJ1-5; V: TRBV6-2/TRBV6-3; size: -; DNA: TGTGCCAGCACTGGGCGAAATCAGCCCCAGCATTTT; CDR3: CASTGRNQPQHF
D: -; J: TRBJ1-6; V: TRBV12-3/TRBV12-4; size: few; DNA: TGTGCCAGCAGTTTCTCAGGGGATTATAATTCACCCCTCCACTTT; CDR3: CASSFSGDYNSPLHF
D: -; J: TRBJ1-6; V: TRBV10-2; size: few; DNA: TGCGCCAGCAAGTCGGGGGCTGTACAAAATTCACCCCTCCACTTT; CDR3: CASKSGAVQNSPLHF
D: TRBD2; J: TRBJ2-7; V: TRBV28; size: -; DNA: TGTGCCAGCGGACTAGCGGGAGTCTACGAGCAGTACTTC; CDR3: CASGLAGVYEQYF
D: -; J: TRBJ2-1; V: TRBV19; size: many; DNA: TGTGCCAGTAGTATGAACCAAAAATTATACAATGAGCAGTTCTTC; CDR3: CASSMNQKLYNEQFF
D: TRBD2; J: TRBJ2-3; V: TRBV5-1; size: many; DNA: TGCGCCAGCAGGTCACTAGCGGGAGCGGGGGCAGATACGCAGTATTTT; CDR3: CASRSLAGAGADTQYF
D: -; J: TRBJ2-1; V: TRBV7-2; size: many; DNA: TGTGCCAGCAGCCCCAGTAGTGACCATGAGCAGTTCTTC; CDR3: CASSPSSDHEQFF
D: -; J: TRBJ2-4; V: TRBV7-8; size: many; DNA: TGTGCCAGCAGCTCCACGTGGGCGACAGGGACTGTAGCCAAAAACATTCAGTACTTC; CDR3: CASSSTWATGTVAKNIQYF
D: -; J: TRBJ2-3; V: TRBV5-4; size: many; DNA: TGTGCCAGCAGCAAAAGCGGGACAGATACGCAGTATTTT; CDR3: CASSKSGTDTQYF
D: TRBD2; J: TRBJ2-1; V: TRBV19; size: -; DNA: TGTGCCACCAAAGAGGGAGGTCTCCTAGCGGGAGGAAAGAATGAGCAGTTCTTC; CDR3: CATKEGGLLAGGKNEQFF
D: -; J: TRBJ2-3; V: TRBV10-3; size: -; DNA: TGTGCCATCAGTGAGGGGGATACGCAGTATTTT; CDR3: CAISEGDTQYF
D: -; J: TRBJ2-3; V: TRBV18; size: many; DNA: TGTGCCAGCTCACCCACCGAGGGGGTCTGGGAGAGCACAGATACGCAGTATTTT; CDR3: CASSPTEGVWESTDTQYF
D: -; J: TRBJ2-7; V: TRBV4-2; size: -; DNA: TGTGCCAGCAGCCAAGATCGGGCTAGCCTCTACGAGCAGTACTTC; CDR3: CASSQDRASLYEQYF
D: -; J: TRBJ2-3; V: TRBV7-6; size: many; DNA: TGTGCCAGCAGCTTAAATATGAGGGTGACAGATACGCAGTATTTT; CDR3: CASSLNMRVTDTQYF
D: -; J: TRBJ1-5; V: TRBV28; size: many; DNA: TGTGCCAGCAGTCCAGGCAGGGTCAGCAATCAGCCCCAGCATTTT; CDR3: CASSPGRVSNQPQHF
D: -; J: TRBJ2-7; V: TRBV4-2; size: many; DNA: TGTGCCAGCAGCCAAGTTACCGATTACGAGCAGTACTTC; CDR3: CASSQVTDYEQYF
D: -; J: TRBJ1-2; V: TRBV29-1; size: many; DNA: TGCAGCGTTGGGTTTGAACAAAGCTATGGCTACACCTTC; CDR3: CSVGFEQSYGYTF
D: TRBD1; J: TRBJ2-7; V: TRBV18; size: few; DNA: TGTGCCAGCTCCCCCGGGACAGGGGGCCTCGAGCAGTACTTC; CDR3: CASSPGTGGLEQYF
D: TRBD2; J: TRBJ2-3; V: TRBV5-1; size: few; DNA: TGCGCCAGCAGCTTGGGCGCTAGCGGGAGTTCAGATACGCAGTATTTT; CDR3: CASSLGASGSSDTQYF